The 19 T cell receptor beta chains listed next were all sequenced from one sample in a study of chemoradiotherapy in HPV16-positive cancers. Assay used: immunoSEQ multiplex PCR; TCRdb lists only in-frame clones, some missing. The data show roughly 11,000 clones, around 76% seen once. The specimen was taken from a patient who underwent chemoradiotherapy. Source of these receptors: a human donor with HPV-associated anogenital cancer.

This clone was picked up one time. This chain links TRBV6-1 with TRBJ1-5, with no clear D. Germline CDR1 is MNHNS and CDR2 is SASEGT. Deletions cut 2 bases from V and 7 bases from J, with 9 bases between. The CDR3 loop spans 13 amino acids. CDR3 protein: CASSEFRAQPQHF. CDR3 sequence (DNA): TGTGCCAGCAGTGAATTCCGAGCCCAGCCCCAGCATTTT.

The rearrangement joins TRBV29-1 to TRBJ2-3; the match to TRBD1 covers 10 bases. The germline gives CDR1 SQVTM, CDR2 ANQGSEA. With V trimmed by 1 base and J by 4 bases, 2 bases remained unmatched. The CDR3 contains 14 residues. CDR3 amino acids: CSVEGGQGADTQYF. The CDR3 DNA follows: TGCAGCGTTGAAGGAGGACAGGGGGCAGATACGCAGTATTTT.

This rearrangement joins TRBV2 to TRBJ1-3, with D unclear. Germline V gives CDR1 SNHLY, CDR2 FYNNEI. The V end lost 4 bases, the J end lost 6 bases, and 13 bases lay between the germline ends. The length of the CDR3 is 14 residues. As DNA, the CDR3 is TGTGCCAGCAGTGGTAGCAGAAGCTCAAACACCATATATTTT. It yields the protein CASSGSRSSNTIYF.

This sequence joins TRBV5-4 and TRBJ1-4; possible D gene TRBD1, 6 bases. Per germline, CDR1 SGHNT and CDR2 YYREEE (reference sequence). V was shortened by 3 bases and J by 7 bases, with 16 bases between the two germline ends. The CDR3 runs 15 residues. In nucleotides, the CDR3 is TGTGCCAGCAGCTCGCCAACAGGGAATGGTGAAAAACTGTTTTTT. Protein product: CASSSPTGNGEKLFF.

This sequence joins TRBV27 and TRBJ2-2; 7 bases fit TRBD1. In germline, CDR1 is MNHEY, CDR2 SMNVEV (reference sequence). The CDR3 covers 16 residues. J lost 5 bases, V lost 4 bases, and 10 bases had no gene match. The CDR3 spells CASSSSGTDSTGELFF. CDR3 DNA sequence: TGTGCCAGCAGTTCCTCCGGGACAGATTCAACCGGGGAGCTGTTTTTT.

The chain is built from TRBV28 and TRBJ2-7; TRBD2 matches 15 bases. Germline CDR1 reads MDHEN; CDR2 reads SYDVKM. The J segment lost 2 bases and the V segment lost 6 bases, leaving 17 bases of the junction unmatched. The CDR3 contains 20 residues. The CDR3 DNA reads TGTGCCAGCAGCTCCTCTATTTCCGGGACTAGCGGGGGGCTAGCCTACGAGCAGTACTTC. Protein: CASSSSISGTSGGLAYEQYF.

The V call is TRBV12-5, the J call TRBJ1-1; D may be TRBD1 (6 bases). Germline V lookup: CDR1 LGHNT, CDR2 FRNRAP. This CDR3 is built from 16 residues. Between the trimmed V and J ends, which lost 3 bases and 1 base, there was a span of 15 bases. The CDR3 DNA reads TGTGCTAGTGGTTTACATCTACAGGGAAGGAACACTGAAGCTTTCTTT. It specifies CASGLHLQGRNTEAFF.

There are a few counts of this clone. V gene TRBV11-2 combines with J gene TRBJ2-7; unclear D gene. V shed 4 bases and J shed 4 bases, with 8 bases lying between them. The CDR3 runs to 12 residues. CDR1 and CDR2 (germline): SGHAT, FQNNGV. CDR3: CASSSAWYEQYF. CDR3 bases: TGTGCCAGCAGCTCCGCGTGGTACGAGCAGTACTTC. Using reference TRBV11-2 and TRBJ2-7 for the parts outside the CDR3, the full variable domain is EAGVAQSPRYKIIEKRQSVAFWCNPISGHATLYWYQQILGQGPKLLIQFQNNGVVDDSQLPKDRFSAERLKGVDSTLKIQPAKLEDSAVYLCASSSAWYEQYFGPGTRLTVT.

In DNA form, the CDR3 reads TGTGCCAGCAGCTTCTCAACGGCGGGCCATGAGCAGTTCTTC. It encodes CASSFSTAGHEQFF. The chain recombines TRBV7-3 with TRBJ2-1, with D possibly TRBD2 on 5 matching bases. Trimming shortened V by 3 bases and J by 8 bases, and 14 bases separated the two germline ends. The CDR3 spans 14 residues. Germline CDR1 reads SGHTA; CDR2 reads FQGTGA. The entire variable domain, with the rest obtained from reference TRBV7-3 and TRBJ2-1, is as follows: GAGVSQTPSNKVTEKGKYVELRCDPISGHTALYWYRQSLGQGPEFLIYFQGTGAADDSGLPNDRFFAVRPEGSVSTLKIQRTERGDSAVYLCASSFSTAGHEQFFGPGTRLTVL.

The rearrangement links TRBV2 to TRBJ2-5, with 7 bases identical to TRBD1. CDR1 and CDR2 (germline): SNHLY, FYNNEI. The V segment lost 5 bases and the J segment 5 bases; nucleotides outside the gene matches: 8. CDR3 length equals 14 residues. CDR3 residues: CASSFGTARETQYF. The DNA for the CDR3 is TGTGCCAGCAGTTTCGGGACAGCGCGCGAGACCCAGTACTTC.

This chain uses TRBV5-1 with TRBJ1-1, with D possibly matching TRBD1 (5 bases). Germline V gene sequence: CDR1 SGHRS, CDR2 YFSETQ. Trimming removed 0 bases at V and 0 bases at J, with 9 bases between. The CDR3 spans 15 residues. The CDR3, as DNA: TGCGCCAGCAGCTTGGGGACACTCATGAACACTGAAGCTTTCTTT. Amino acids: CASSLGTLMNTEAFF.

The chain joins TRBV7-2 to TRBJ1-2; no reliable D call. V was cut by 0 bases and J by 4 bases, with 6 bases left in between. The CDR3 loop spans 13 amino acids. Germline lookup yields CDR1 SGHTA and CDR2 FQGNSA. The CDR3 is CASSLAPSYGYTF. The CDR3, as DNA: TGTGCCAGCAGCTTAGCGCCCTCCTATGGCTACACCTTC. The entire variable domain, with the rest obtained from reference TRBV7-2 and TRBJ1-2, is as follows: GAGVSQSPSNKVTEKGKDVELRCDPISGHTALYWYRQSLGQGLEFLIYFQGNSAPDKSGLPSDRFSAERTGGSVSTLTIQRTQQEDSAVYLCASSLAPSYGYTFGSGTRLTVV.

To note about this clone: At one of its ends the junction is not consistent with the germline gene, which may arise from a read error. This chain uses TRBV7-2 with TRBJ1-2; D perhaps matches TRBD1 (5 bases). The germline gives CDR1 SGHTA, CDR2 FQGNSA. There are 15 residues in the CDR3. The CDR3 protein is CASSIAGGTNYGYTF. In nucleotides, the CDR3 is TGTGCCAGCAGCATAGCTGGGGGGACTAACTATGGCTACACCTTC.

This clone appeared a single time. One end of the junction does not line up with germline, which may come from a read error. The rearrangement joins TRBV6-1 to TRBJ2-3; a weak D match, TRBD2 (5 bases). Germline V lookup: CDR1 MNHNS, CDR2 SASEGT. The CDR3 consists of 12 residues. The CDR3 sequence: CAGSGVTDTQYF. The DNA of the CDR3 is TGTGCCGGCAGCGGAGTCACAGATACGCAGTATTTT.

This chain connects TRBV7-8 to TRBJ2-5; TRBD2 might be the D (5 bases). Per the germline V gene, CDR1 is SGHVS and CDR2 is FQNEAQ. The CDR3 has 15 amino acids. V was cut by 5 bases and J by 2 bases, with 15 bases left in between. CDR3 residues: CASSASGGSQETQYF. The CDR3 region has the DNA TGTGCCAGCAGCGCCTCGGGCGGGTCTCAAGAGACCCAGTACTTC. The complete variable domain, with remaining parts taken from reference TRBV7-8 and TRBJ2-5, reads GAGVSQSPRYKVAKRGQDVALRCDPISGHVSLFWYQQALGQGPEFLTYFQNEAQLDKSGLPSDRFFAERPEGSVSTLKIQRTQQEDSAVYLCASSASGGSQETQYFGPGTRLLVL.

The CDR3 loop is CASSSRDRGVLLSDEQYF. CDR3 coding DNA: TGTGCCAGCAGCAGCCGGGACAGGGGTGTTCTGCTTTCTGACGAGCAGTACTTC. The J gene is TRBJ2-7, the V gene TRBV7-2; 10 nucleotides line up with TRBD1. The CDR3 has 18 amino acids. J was trimmed by 5 bases and V by 5 bases; bases with no gene match: 18. Germline assignment: CDR1 SGHTA and CDR2 FQGNSA.

This chain connects TRBV19 to TRBJ2-5, with 10 bases matching TRBD2. Trimming cost V 3 bases and J 2 bases; bases outside gene matches: 6. The CDR3 totals 16 residues. The germline CDR1 and CDR2 sequences are LNHDA and SQIVND (reference sequence). CDR3 coding DNA: TGTGCCAGTAGTATTCCTAGCGGGGGAGTTCAAGAGACCCAGTACTTC. Translating gives CASSIPSGGVQETQYF.

The CDR3 sequence: CASSSGGEVESPLHF. In DNA form, the CDR3 reads TGTGCCAGCAGCTCTGGGGGGGAGGTGGAATCACCCCTCCACTTT. The chain has TRBV11-2 and TRBJ1-6; TRBD1 is a possible D gene (5 bases). The CDR3 sequence is 15 residues long. V was shortened by 4 bases and J by 10 bases, with 17 bases between the two germline ends. Germline lookup yields CDR1 SGHAT and CDR2 FQNNGV.

This rearrangement joins TRBV7-2 to TRBJ1-1, with D unclear. This CDR3 region has 13 residues. V lost 8 bases, J lost 6 bases, and 16 bases lay in between. Germline V gene lookup returns CDR1 SGHTA and CDR2 FQGNSA. The CDR3 reads CASLKTPGAEAFF. DNA of the CDR3: TGTGCCAGCCTCAAAACCCCTGGGGCTGAAGCTTTCTTT.